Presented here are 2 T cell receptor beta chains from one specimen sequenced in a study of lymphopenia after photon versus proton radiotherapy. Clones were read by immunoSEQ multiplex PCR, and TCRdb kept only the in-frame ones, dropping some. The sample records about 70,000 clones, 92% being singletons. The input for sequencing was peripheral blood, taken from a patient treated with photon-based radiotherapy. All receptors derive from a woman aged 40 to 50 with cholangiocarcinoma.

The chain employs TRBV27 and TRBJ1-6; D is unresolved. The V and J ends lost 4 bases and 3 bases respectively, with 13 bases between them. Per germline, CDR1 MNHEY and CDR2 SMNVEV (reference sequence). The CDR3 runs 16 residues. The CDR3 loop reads CASSSLSGGYNSPLHF. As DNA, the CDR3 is TGTGCCAGCAGTTCCTTGAGTGGCGGCTATAATTCACCCCTCCACTTT.

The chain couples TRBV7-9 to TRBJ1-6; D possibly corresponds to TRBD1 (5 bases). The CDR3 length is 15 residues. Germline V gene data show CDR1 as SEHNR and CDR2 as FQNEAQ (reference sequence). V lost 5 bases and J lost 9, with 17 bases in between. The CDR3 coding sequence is TGTGCCAGCAGCCCGCCGGGGCCAGCAAGTTCACCCCTCCACTTT. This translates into CASSPPGPASSPLHF.